This entry lists 18 T cell receptor beta chains sequenced from one sample in a study of T cell responses to AZD1222 COVID-19 vaccine. The assay was immunoSEQ multiplex PCR, and TCRdb's table has in-frame clones only and misses some. Of tens of thousands of clones listed, 85% to 90% are singletons. The sequencing used peripheral blood, collected on day 0 of AZD1222 vaccination. The receptors originated from an adult in good health.

The chain links TRBV27 to TRBJ1-2, with D hard to call. V shed 6 bases and J shed 5 bases, with 16 bases lying between them. CDR3 length: 14 residues. CDR1 is MNHEY and CDR2 is SMNVEV in the germline V gene (reference sequence). The CDR3 sequence: CASRMSGEGYGYTF. CDR3 nucleotide sequence: TGTGCCAGCAGGATGTCCGGGGAAGGGTATGGCTACACCTTC.

The chain combines TRBV19 with TRBJ1-5; 7 nucleotides line up with TRBD1. The CDR3 has 15 residues. V lost 3 bases to trimming and J lost 7 bases; unmatched junction nucleotides: 9. Germline V gene sequence: CDR1 LNHDA, CDR2 SQIVND (reference sequence). CDR3 sequence (DNA): TGTGCCAGTAGTATGGGACAGCAAAGGGAGCAGCCCCAGCATTTT. This sequence encodes CASSMGQQREQPQHF.

The chain joins TRBV27 to TRBJ2-2, with TRBD1 matching over 9 bases. Per the germline V gene, CDR1 is MNHEY and CDR2 is SMNVEV (reference sequence). V gave up 2 bases and J gave up 3 bases; unmatched junction bases: 7. There are 17 residues in the CDR3. CDR3 bases: TGTGCCAGCAGTTTAATCGCACAGGGGGCTTACACCGGGGAGCTGTTTTTT. Its protein is CASSLIAQGAYTGELFF.

Only a few counts were recorded for this clone. The CDR3 sequence: CASTGDTQYF. The CDR3 coding sequence is TGTGCCAGCACCGGAGATACGCAGTATTTT. The rearrangement links TRBV2 to TRBJ2-3; the D is unclear. This CDR3 region has 10 residues. The germline V and J ends were trimmed by 7 bases and 5 bases, with 4 bases remaining between them. The germline CDR1 and CDR2 sequences are SNHLY and FYNNEI.

The chain is built from TRBV5-1 and TRBJ2-5, with 11 nucleotides matching TRBD2. The germline V gene encodes CDR1 SGHRS and CDR2 YFSETQ. The CDR3 spans 16 residues. Trimming cost V 0 bases and J 1 base; bases outside gene matches: 2. The CDR3 DNA reads as TGCGCCAGCAGCTTGGAGGGGACTAGCGGCCAAGAGACCCAGTACTTC. Protein product: CASSLEGTSGQETQYF.

This sequence joins TRBV28 and TRBJ2-1; 10 bases match TRBD2. Germline values: CDR1 MDHEN, CDR2 SYDVKM. V was clipped by 7 bases and J by 11 bases; unmatched bases: 5. This CDR3 region has 12 residues. The CDR3 DNA reads as TGTGCCAGCACCCTTAGCGGGAGGCAGCAGTTCTTC. Its protein is CASTLSGRQQFF.

The gene calls are TRBV25-1 and TRBJ2-1, with no clear D. The CDR3 extends over 17 amino acids. Trimming stripped 4 bases from V and 6 bases from J, with 22 bases between. The germline V gene has CDR1 MGHDK and CDR2 SYGVNS. CDR3 sequence reads: CASSGSGFSPVRNEQFF. The DNA for the CDR3 is TGTGCCAGCAGTGGCTCCGGGTTTTCCCCGGTACGCAATGAGCAGTTCTTC. The full variable domain, in which reference TRBV25-1 and TRBJ2-1 provide the parts outside the CDR3, is EADIYQTPRYLVIGTGKKITLECSQTMGHDKMYWYQQDPGMELHLIHYSYGVNSTEKGDLSSESTVSRIRTEHFPLTLESARPSHTSQYLCASSGSGFSPVRNEQFFGPGTRLTVL.

Here the CDR3 reads CASSGRAGGITEAFF. The CDR3 nucleotides are TGTGCCAGCAGTGGGCGGGCAGGGGGCATCACTGAAGCTTTCTTT. The chain is built from TRBV2 and TRBJ1-1, with 8 positions matching TRBD1. The CDR3 spans 15 residues. The V segment lost 4 bases and the J segment 4 bases; nucleotides outside the gene matches: 8. Looked up from germline, CDR1 is SNHLY and CDR2 is FYNNEI. The full variable domain, its missing parts supplied by reference TRBV2 and TRBJ1-1, is EPEVTQTPSHQVTQMGQEVILRCVPISNHLYFYWYRQILGQKVEFLVSFYNNEISEKSEIFDDQFSVERPDGSNFTLKIRSTKLEDSAMYFCASSGRAGGITEAFFGQGTRLTVV.

The sample holds one count of this clone. The genes are TRBV15 and TRBJ2-5; D may be TRBD2 (6 bases). Germline CDR1 reads LNHNV; CDR2 reads YYDKDF (reference sequence). Between the trimmed V and J ends, which lost 1 base and 1 base, there was a span of 10 bases. The CDR3 length is 15 residues. CDR3 nucleotides: TGTGCCACCAGCAGAGGGGGCGGGGCCCAAGAGACCCAGTACTTC. The encoded protein is CATSRGGGAQETQYF.

The chain joins TRBV18 to TRBJ1-1; 7 bases map to TRBD1. The germline gives CDR1 KGHSH, CDR2 LQKENI. The CDR3 is 12 residues long. The V and J ends lost 5 bases and 7 bases, in that order; junction bases with no gene match: 4. This CDR3 reads CASSYNRGEAFF. DNA for the CDR3: TGTGCCAGCTCATATAACAGGGGTGAAGCTTTCTTT.

The rearrangement links TRBV7-5 to TRBJ2-7; the D call TRBD2 from the table was never checked on the DNA. TRBV7-5 counts as a pseudogene. CDR3 size: 14 residues. CDR3 residues: CVRSWRLEVYEQYF. Written as DNA, the CDR3 is TGTGTCAGAAGCTGGCGACTAGAGGTTTACGAGCAGTACTTC.

This chain links TRBV15 with TRBJ1-5; D is unclear. Trimming removed 0 bases at V and 11 bases at J, with 14 bases between. The CDR3 has 14 amino acids. Germline CDR1 is LNHNV and CDR2 is YYDKDF (reference sequence). The CDR3 loop reads CATSRDRIGFSQHF. CDR3 DNA: TGTGCCACCAGCAGAGATAGGATAGGATTTTCCCAGCATTTT.

The chain links TRBV11-2 to TRBJ1-3, with D unclear. The germline V and J ends were trimmed by 3 bases and 4 bases, with 10 bases remaining between them. The CDR3 loop spans 14 amino acids. Germline-derived CDR1 and CDR2 are SGHAT and FQNNGV. The CDR3 region is CASSFPGSGNTIYF. For the CDR3, the DNA is TGTGCCAGCAGCTTCCCGGGCTCAGGAAACACCATATATTTT. Supplemented by reference TRBV11-2 and TRBJ1-3, the full variable domain reads EAGVAQSPRYKIIEKRQSVAFWCNPISGHATLYWYQQILGQGPKLLIQFQNNGVVDDSQLPKDRFSAERLKGVDSTLKIQPAKLEDSAVYLCASSFPGSGNTIYFGEGSWLTVV.

The chain links TRBV19 to TRBJ1-1; 8 nucleotides line up with TRBD1. Germline V CDR1 and CDR2: LNHDA, SQIVND (reference sequence). V shed 8 bases and J 5 bases; nucleotides not matched to a gene: 13. This CDR3 contains 15 residues. The CDR3: CASPPGGARGTEAFF. The CDR3 DNA follows: TGTGCCAGTCCGCCAGGGGGCGCGAGGGGAACTGAAGCTTTCTTT.

Turning to this clone: A junction end diverges from the germline sequence, so it may reflect a read error. V and J are TRBV24-1 and TRBJ2-3; TRBD2 might be the D (5 bases). This CDR3 spans 15 amino acids. The germline V gene has CDR1 KGHDR and CDR2 SFDVKD. CDR3 nucleotide sequence: TGTGCCATCAGTGTGGAGGCAGCTGCAACAGATACGCAGTATTTT. This translates into CAISVEAAATDTQYF.

V gene TRBV2 combines with J gene TRBJ1-5, with a weak D call TRBD1 (6 bases). The CDR3 is 15 residues long. The germline V gene has CDR1 SNHLY and CDR2 FYNNEI. V lost 2 bases and J 4 bases, leaving 12 bases between the germline ends. The CDR3 protein is CASSEWDTRNQPQHF. The CDR3 DNA reads TGTGCCAGCAGTGAATGGGACACCAGAAATCAGCCCCAGCATTTT.

The chain recombines TRBV7-9 with TRBJ2-7, with D possibly being TRBD1 (5 bases). Trimming cost V 3 bases and J 3 bases, with 12 bases left between them. This CDR3 contains 14 residues. Looked up from germline, CDR1 is SEHNR and CDR2 is FQNEAQ (reference sequence). CDR3 sequence: CASSLGPDGYEQYF. The CDR3 DNA reads TGTGCCAGCAGCTTGGGGCCAGACGGCTACGAGCAGTACTTC.

The CDR3 loop reads CASSLGDRVSTDTQYF. The CDR3 DNA reads TGCGCCAGCAGCTTGGGTGACAGGGTTAGCACAGATACGCAGTATTTT. This chain uses TRBV5-1 with TRBJ2-3; TRBD1 agrees at 7 bases. Germline V CDR1 and CDR2: SGHRS, YFSETQ. The CDR3 runs to 16 residues. Trimming took 0 bases from V and 0 from J; bases not matched to a gene: 4.